These 32 T cell receptor beta chains were all obtained from the same sample, sequenced in a study of blood T cell repertoires in COVID-19. The data were produced by immunoSEQ multiplex PCR, yet TCRdb's version contains in-frame clones alone and is incomplete. The sample yields roughly 250,000 clones, more than 60% seen once. Sequencing was performed on peripheral blood. The receptors were gathered from a middle-aged woman with active or convalescent COVID-19.

In this sample, this clone turned up once. V usage is TRBV5-6 and J usage is TRBJ1-5; 10 nucleotides align to TRBD1. Germline V CDR1 and CDR2: SGHDT, YYEEEE. V lost 3 bases, J lost 6 bases, and 6 bases stayed unmatched. The CDR3 is 15 residues long. As DNA, the CDR3 is TGTGCCAGCAGCTCCAGACAGGGGGCGGCTCAGCCCCAGCATTTT. Its translation is CASSSRQGAAQPQHF.

J is TRBJ2-1 and V is TRBV27; 16 nucleotides align to TRBD2. Trimming removed 7 bases from V and 8 bases from J; junction bases left unmatched: 11. This CDR3 contains 17 residues. Germline lookup yields CDR1 MNHEY and CDR2 SMNVEV (reference sequence). CDR3 nucleotide sequence: TGTGCCAGCACCCCGGGACTAGCGGGGGGGCAGTCGGATGAGCAGTTCTTC. It translates to CASTPGLAGGQSDEQFF.

In this sample, this clone turned up a few times. The V gene is TRBV4-1, the J gene TRBJ1-2; 7 positions agree with TRBD1. Germline-derived CDR1 and CDR2 are MGHRA and YSYEKL. The CDR3 has 16 amino acids. V was pared by 3 bases and J by 3 bases, with 10 bases of the junction left unmatched. This CDR3 reads CASSQGNTGVHYGYTF. CDR3 DNA: TGCGCCAGCAGCCAGGGGAACACAGGGGTCCACTATGGCTACACCTTC.

J is TRBJ2-2 and V is TRBV6-6; D is unclear. CDR1 and CDR2 from the germline V gene are MNHNY and SVGAGI (reference sequence). The CDR3 loop spans 15 amino acids. V lost 6 bases and J 1 base, leaving 12 bases between the germline ends. The DNA of the CDR3 is TGTGCCAGCAGCCCTCCCGTTGTGAACACCGGGGAGCTGTTTTTT. Its protein is CASSPPVVNTGELFF.

The rearrangement joins TRBV5-1 to TRBJ2-1, with 8 bases fitting TRBD2. This CDR3 contains 14 residues. V was pared by 0 bases and J by 10 bases, with 6 bases of the junction left unmatched. CDR1 is SGHRS and CDR2 is YFSETQ in the germline V gene. The CDR3 protein is CASSLAGGQREQFF. Written as DNA, the CDR3 is TGCGCCAGCAGCTTGGCGGGGGGGCAACGGGAGCAGTTCTTC.

This clone occurred a few times. V usage is TRBV5-1 and J usage is TRBJ1-1; TRBD1 is a possible D gene (6 bases). This CDR3 spans 15 amino acids. Trimming cost V 4 bases and J 2 bases, with 15 bases left between them. Per the germline V gene, CDR1 is SGHRS and CDR2 is YFSETQ. The CDR3 DNA reads TGCGCCAGCAGCCCTACAGGGCCCCTCAACACTGAAGCTTTCTTT. Translated: CASSPTGPLNTEAFF.

The CDR3 region has the DNA TGTGCCATCAGGTCGACAGATACGCAGTATTTT. It is translated as CAIRSTDTQYF. The V call is TRBV10-3, the J call TRBJ2-3; D is undetermined. This CDR3 is built from 11 residues. Per germline, CDR1 ENHRY and CDR2 SYGVKD. The V gene lost 6 bases and the J gene lost 3 bases, with 4 bases spanning the gap.

This chain links TRBV4-1 with TRBJ2-1; 10 nucleotides align to TRBD2. The CDR3 consists of 17 residues. Germline V lookup: CDR1 MGHRA, CDR2 YSYEKL. After removal of 2 bases from V and 6 bases from J, the junction contained 10 bases not matched to a gene. The CDR3 is CASSQPWRGLASNEQFF. The CDR3 region has the DNA TGCGCCAGCAGCCAACCCTGGCGGGGACTAGCGAGCAATGAGCAGTTCTTC.

This clone has only one observation. V and J are TRBV6-1 and TRBJ2-3, with D possibly being TRBD2 (6 bases). The V gene's germline CDR1 is MNHNS and CDR2 SASEGT. The CDR3 runs to 17 residues. Trimming removed 3 bases from V and 3 bases from J, with 19 bases in between. CDR3 DNA sequence: TGTGCCAGCAGTGAGAGACCAGGAGGGCTTCCTACAGATACGCAGTATTTT. Its translation is CASSERPGGLPTDTQYF.

J is TRBJ1-2 and V is TRBV6-5, with D perhaps matching TRBD1 (5 bases). CDR3 length equals 12 residues. Trimming removed 6 bases from V and 2 bases from J, with 7 bases in between. The germline CDR1 and CDR2 sequences are MNHEY and SVGAGI. CDR3 nucleotide sequence: TGTGCCAGCAGGAGACAGAACTATGGCTACACCTTC. Its translation: CASRRQNYGYTF.

The CDR3 region is CASSLAETGELFF. CDR3 coding DNA: TGTGCCAGCAGCTTAGCGGAGACCGGGGAGCTGTTTTTT. The chain employs TRBV7-7 and TRBJ2-2; D gene unclear. Between the trimmed V and J ends, which lost 0 bases and 5 bases, there was a span of 4 bases. From germline, CDR1 is SSHAT and CDR2 FNYEAQ (reference sequence). The CDR3 is 13 amino acids.

V and J are TRBV28 and TRBJ1-5, with D perhaps TRBD1 (5 bases). The CDR3 totals 14 residues. Deletions cut 7 bases from V and 2 bases from J, with 12 bases between. Germline V lookup: CDR1 MDHEN, CDR2 SYDVKM. CDR3 DNA: TGTGCCAGCAACGGGGGGAATGGCAATCAGCCCCAGCATTTT. Translating it yields CASNGGNGNQPQHF.

The chain uses TRBV3-1 (or the pseudogene TRBV3-2) and TRBJ1-2, with D perhaps matching TRBD1 (5 bases). Germline CDR1 reads LGHDT; CDR2 reads YNNKEL (reference sequence). This CDR3 spans 12 amino acids. Trimming shortened V by 2 bases and J by 8 bases, and 9 bases separated the two germline ends. The CDR3 loop reads CASSQIGVGYTF. The CDR3 DNA is TGTGCCAGCAGCCAAATAGGGGTAGGCTACACCTTC.

The chain is built from TRBV19 and TRBJ1-1; possibly TRBD1 for D (5 bases). Per germline, CDR1 LNHDA and CDR2 SQIVND (reference sequence). The CDR3 sequence is 16 residues long. Trimming removed 3 bases at V and 4 bases at J, with 18 bases between. In nucleotides, the CDR3 is TGTGCCAGTAGTATTCTCCGCTCTAGGGGTCCCACTGAAGCTTTCTTT. Protein: CASSILRSRGPTEAFF. Full variable domain (missing parts from reference TRBV19 and TRBJ1-1): DGGITQSPKYLFRKEGQNVTLSCEQNLNHDAMYWYRQDPGQGLRLIYYSQIVNDFQKGDIAEGYSVSREKKESFPLTVTSAQKNPTAFYLCASSILRSRGPTEAFFGQGTRLTVV.

The V call is TRBV2, the J call TRBJ1-2; 9 bases line up with TRBD1. This CDR3 contains 13 residues. The V gene's germline CDR1 is SNHLY and CDR2 FYNNEI. Trimming took 5 bases from V and 4 from J; bases not matched to a gene: 2. The DNA for the CDR3 is TGTGCCAGCAGTATGACAGGGGGCTATGGCTACACCTTC. Protein product: CASSMTGGYGYTF.

V gene TRBV30 combines with J gene TRBJ1-4; no definite D call. Trimming removed 0 bases at V and 7 bases at J, with 3 bases between. Germline V gene data show CDR1 as GTSNPN and CDR2 as SVGIG (reference sequence). This CDR3 has 11 residues. CDR3 residues: CAWSVGEKLFF. The CDR3 nucleotides are TGTGCCTGGAGTGTCGGTGAAAAACTGTTTTTT.

The rearrangement links TRBV7-9 to TRBJ1-1, with D perhaps matching TRBD1 (5 bases). CDR3 size: 19 residues. V shed 5 bases and J shed 0 bases, with 25 bases lying between them. Germline CDR1 is SEHNR and CDR2 is FQNEAQ (reference sequence). CDR3 in amino acids: CASSLTLAAGLMMNTEAFF. Here the CDR3 DNA reads TGTGCCAGCAGCCTAACCTTGGCCGCAGGGCTCATGATGAACACTGAAGCTTTCTTT.

The V call is TRBV2, the J call TRBJ1-4; 7 bases align to TRBD1. CDR3 length: 15 amino acids. V gave up 8 bases and J gave up 8 bases; unmatched junction bases: 14. Looked up from germline, CDR1 is SNHLY and CDR2 is FYNNEI. CDR3 amino acids: CASRDSGALKEKLFF. CDR3 coding DNA: TGTGCCAGCCGGGACAGCGGCGCCTTGAAGGAAAAACTGTTTTTT. The entire variable domain, with the rest obtained from reference TRBV2 and TRBJ1-4, is as follows: EPEVTQTPSHQVTQMGQEVILRCVPISNHLYFYWYRQILGQKVEFLVSFYNNEISEKSEIFDDQFSVERPDGSNFTLKIRSTKLEDSAMYFCASRDSGALKEKLFFGSGTQLSVL.

The chain recombines TRBV25-1 with TRBJ2-5; D ambiguous. This CDR3 is built from 13 residues. Trimming removed 2 bases from V and 3 bases from J, with 7 bases in between. The germline V gene encodes CDR1 MGHDK and CDR2 SYGVNS. The CDR3 sequence: CASSEPGEETQYF. Written as DNA, the CDR3 is TGTGCCAGCAGTGAACCAGGCGAAGAGACCCAGTACTTC.

The chain recombines TRBV30 with TRBJ1-1; the D gene is possibly TRBD1 (5 bases). CDR1 and CDR2 from the germline V gene are GTSNPN and SVGIG (reference sequence). Trimming cost V 0 bases and J 7 bases, with 18 bases left between them. There are 15 residues in the CDR3. As DNA, the CDR3 is TGTGCCTGGAGTGTACTAAGGGGCGCGGAGGGTGAAGCTTTCTTT. This encodes CAWSVLRGAEGEAFF.

V and J are TRBV28 and TRBJ1-1; possible D gene TRBD1, 6 bases. Germline V gene lookup returns CDR1 MDHEN and CDR2 SYDVKM. The CDR3 has 14 residues. The V gene lost 7 bases and the J gene lost 3 bases, with 15 bases spanning the gap. The CDR3 here is CASTIGGQDTEAFF. CDR3 bases: TGTGCCAGCACCATAGGGGGACAAGACACTGAAGCTTTCTTT.

The gene calls are TRBV6-5 and TRBJ2-7, with D maybe TRBD2 (5 bases). Germline V gene data show CDR1 as MNHEY and CDR2 as SVGAGI. CDR3 length equals 14 residues. V was clipped by 4 bases and J by 4 bases, with 14 bases between them. CDR3 loop: CASSSYGRGYEQYF. The CDR3 nucleotides are TGTGCCAGCAGTTCATACGGACGAGGGTACGAGCAGTACTTC.

The V call is TRBV6-5, the J call TRBJ2-1, with 14 bases matching TRBD2. Germline assignment: CDR1 MNHEY and CDR2 SVGAGI. The CDR3 has 15 amino acids. J lost 16 bases, V lost 6 bases, and 14 bases had no gene match. CDR3 nucleotides: TGTGCCAGCAGCTGGGGACTAGCGGGAGAAGAAAAGAAATTCTTC. This gives the protein CASSWGLAGEEKKFF.

J is TRBJ1-3 and V is TRBV24-1; TRBD1 is a possible D gene (5 bases). V lost 3 bases to trimming and J lost 0 bases, with 17 bases between them. Germline V gives CDR1 KGHDR, CDR2 SFDVKD. This CDR3 spans 18 amino acids. This CDR3 is CATSDGDRQGRSGNTIYF. The CDR3, as DNA: TGTGCCACCAGTGATGGGGATCGGCAGGGCCGCTCTGGAAACACCATATATTTT.

The J gene is TRBJ1-1, the V gene TRBV30; no clear D. The CDR3 is made up of 14 amino acids. Trimming took 7 bases from V and 4 from J, leaving 19 bases between them. Germline values: CDR1 GTSNPN, CDR2 SVGIG (reference sequence). The CDR3 nucleotides are TGTGCCTCCTTTTATTCAACTTTTACCACTGAAGCTTTCTTT. It translates to CASFYSTFTTEAFF.

The chain couples TRBV3-1 (or the pseudogene TRBV3-2) to TRBJ2-6; 7 positions match TRBD1. CDR1 and CDR2 from the germline V gene are LGHDT and YNNKEL (reference sequence). The trim removed 8 bases at V and 2 bases at J, leaving 9 bases unmatched. The CDR3 spans 16 residues. In DNA, the CDR3 is TGTGCCAGCGAGAAGGGAAGGGGGCCTGGGGCCAACGTCCTGACTTTC. It specifies CASEKGRGPGANVLTF.

This clone was detected only a few times. The chain couples TRBV5-1 to TRBJ2-3; D not certain. Trimming left V 2 bases short and J 2 bases short, with 6 bases between. The CDR3 spans 13 residues. Germline CDR1 and CDR2: SGHRS and YFSETQ. CDR3 DNA sequence: TGCGCCAGCAGCTTACAGACCACAGATACGCAGTATTTT. Protein: CASSLQTTDTQYF.

Concerning this clone: This sample also contains other DNA sequences that code for the same CDR3. The chain carries TRBV2 and TRBJ2-2; no firm D call. V was cut by 4 bases and J by 6 bases, with 6 bases left in between. Germline V gene lookup returns CDR1 SNHLY and CDR2 FYNNEI. There are 12 residues in the CDR3. DNA for the CDR3: TGTGCCAGCAGTGTAGAGCCCGGGGAGCTGTTTTTT. Protein: CASSVEPGELFF. The full variable domain, rest sourced from reference TRBV2 and TRBJ2-2, is EPEVTQTPSHQVTQMGQEVILRCVPISNHLYFYWYRQILGQKVEFLVSFYNNEISEKSEIFDDQFSVERPDGSNFTLKIRSTKLEDSAMYFCASSVEPGELFFGEGSRLTVL.

The V call is TRBV21-1, the J call TRBJ2-2; TRBD1, the D gene given by the table, was not confirmed from the DNA. TRBV21-1 represents a pseudogene. The CDR3 loop spans 18 amino acids. The CDR3 reads CASSSAGQGCMNTGELFF. In DNA, the CDR3 is TGTGCCAGCAGCAGTGCTGGGCAGGGCTGCATGAACACCGGGGAGCTGTTTTTT.

V usage is TRBV28 and J usage is TRBJ1-4; D is unresolved. The germline V gene encodes CDR1 MDHEN and CDR2 SYDVKM. The length of the CDR3 is 16 residues. V was pared by 5 bases and J by 1 base, with 14 bases between. The CDR3 sequence: CASSPNTGRTNEKLFF. In nucleotides, the CDR3 is TGTGCCAGCAGTCCGAATACGGGAAGAACTAATGAAAAACTGTTTTTT.

The V gene is TRBV4-1, the J gene TRBJ1-3; D possibly corresponds to TRBD1 (6 bases). The CDR3 spans 15 residues. V was clipped by 4 bases and J by 0 bases, with 10 bases between them. CDR1 is MGHRA and CDR2 is YSYEKL in the germline V gene. The CDR3 sequence is CASSPTGASGNTIYF. In DNA form, the CDR3 reads TGCGCCAGCAGCCCGACAGGCGCCTCTGGAAACACCATATATTTT.

The CDR3 DNA reads as TGTGCCAGCAGTGACCCCCAACACGGCACAGATACGCAGTATTTT. This gives the protein CASSDPQHGTDTQYF. The chain recombines TRBV6-1 with TRBJ2-3; no firm D call. Per germline, CDR1 MNHNS and CDR2 SASEGT. This CDR3 has 15 residues. The V end lost 3 bases, the J end lost 1 base, and 11 bases lay between the germline ends.